The following is a T cell receptor beta chain sequence with its context. Antigen unknown. These data belong to a study of Ad26.COV2.S vaccination and SARS-CoV-2 variants. This CDR3 has 14 amino acids. Germline assignment: CDR1 LGHNA and CDR2 YSLEER. Between the trimmed V and J ends, which lost 3 bases and 6 bases, there was a span of 13 bases. The method was immunoSEQ multiplex PCR; TCRdb's version includes in-frame clones alone and lacks a portion of them. The sample gives roughly 410,000 clones, under 90% of which show up once; more than 7% is in the top ten. Noted treatment: around 19 received Ad26.COV2.S at low or high dose, single or two shots; roughly 5 received placebo; per-sample allocation not given. Day 63 after the first vaccine or placebo injection was the time point for sampling. Study-wide results and limits: Analyses that measured TCR breadth and depth may have underestimated total T cell responses.

The chain employs TRBV4-3 and TRBJ2-3; a possible D gene is TRBD1 (5 bases). This clonotype was sampled from a person between 18 and 59 years old who received the Ad26.COV2.S COVID-19 vaccine or a placebo. The sequences come from peripheral blood, collected in a trial of Ad26.COV2.S vaccine versus placebo. In nucleotides, the CDR3 is TGCGCCAGCAGCCAGGGGCTCGCCAGGGATACGCAGTATTTT. It specifies CASSQGLARDTQYF.